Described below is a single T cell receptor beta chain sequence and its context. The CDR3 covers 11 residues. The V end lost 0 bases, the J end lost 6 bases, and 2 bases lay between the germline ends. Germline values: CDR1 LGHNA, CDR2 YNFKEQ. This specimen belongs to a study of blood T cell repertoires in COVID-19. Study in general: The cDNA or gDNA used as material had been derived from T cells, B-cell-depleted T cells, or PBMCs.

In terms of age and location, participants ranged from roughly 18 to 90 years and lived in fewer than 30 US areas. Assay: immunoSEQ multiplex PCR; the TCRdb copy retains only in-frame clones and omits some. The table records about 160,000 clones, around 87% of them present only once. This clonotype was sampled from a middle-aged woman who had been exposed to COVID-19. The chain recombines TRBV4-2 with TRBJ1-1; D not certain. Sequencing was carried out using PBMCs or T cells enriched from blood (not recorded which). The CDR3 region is CASSQDAEAFF. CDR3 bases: TGTGCCAGCAGCCAAGACGCTGAAGCTTTCTTT.